The 7 T cell receptor beta chains presented below share a single source sample, sequenced in a study of cytomegalovirus exposure and HLA in healthy donors. 60 Vbeta and 13 Jbeta primers were used in PCR. The repertoire was sequenced with immunoSEQ multiplex PCR; TCRdb's copy has only in-frame clones and lacks some. The table shows roughly 190,000 clones, with 9.5% occurring only once. The sample was PBMCs. These receptor sequences come from a woman aged 25 to 39 in good health and CMV-seropositive.

Details on this clone: Other nucleotide sequences in the sample specify the same CDR3. The genes are TRBV2 and TRBJ1-3, with D perhaps matching TRBD1 (6 bases). CDR3 length: 15 residues. Germline-derived CDR1 and CDR2 are SNHLY and FYNNEI. The V end lost 5 bases, the J end lost 0 bases, and 11 bases lay between the germline ends. The CDR3 DNA sequence: TGTGCCAGCAGTTCGGACAGTCCCTCTGGAAACACCATATATTTT. It encodes CASSSDSPSGNTIYF.

This clone was counted between two and nine times. The chain employs TRBV5-4 and TRBJ2-7, with D unclear. The CDR3 has 11 amino acids. Trimming cost V 2 bases and J 6 bases, with 6 bases left between them. CDR1 and CDR2 from the germline V gene are SGHNT and YYREEE (reference sequence). Here the CDR3 reads CASSFYSEQYF. DNA for the CDR3: TGTGCCAGCAGCTTCTACAGCGAGCAGTACTTC.

This clone was counted a few times. The chain couples TRBV6-1 to TRBJ1-4; D may be TRBD1 (5 bases). In germline, CDR1 is MNHNS, CDR2 SASEGT. This CDR3 spans 15 amino acids. Trimming shortened V by 6 bases and J by 1 base, and 12 bases separated the two germline ends. The CDR3 nucleotides are TGTGCCAGCAGCCTCGTGGGGGGAACTAATGAAAAACTGTTTTTT. It codes for CASSLVGGTNEKLFF.

This chain links TRBV19 with TRBJ2-3; TRBD1 is a possible D gene (5 bases). Germline-derived CDR1 and CDR2 are LNHDA and SQIVND (reference sequence). Trimming took 2 bases from V and 3 from J, leaving 12 bases between them. The CDR3 is 15 amino acids. The CDR3 reads CASSIQGIGTDTQYF. The CDR3 DNA is TGTGCCAGTAGTATACAGGGTATAGGTACAGATACGCAGTATTTT.

This clone turned up a few times. Sequence at one end of the junction differs from germline and may be a read error. The V call is TRBV27, the J call TRBJ1-1, with a possible D match to TRBD1 (6 bases). Germline assignment: CDR1 MNHEY and CDR2 SMNVEV (reference sequence). The CDR3 is 13 residues long. CDR3 coding DNA: TGTGACAGCAGCCCCAGGGGCGACTTGAAAGCTTTCTTT. The encoded protein is CDSSPRGDLKAFF.

The V and J genes are TRBV2 and TRBJ2-4, with D hard to call. Germline V gene data show CDR1 as SNHLY and CDR2 as FYNNEI. The CDR3 length is 13 residues. Trimming took off 10 bases at V and 1 base at J, with 11 bases between the two ends. The CDR3 loop reads CATHGRAKNIQYF. The CDR3 DNA reads as TGTGCCACCCACGGTCGGGCCAAAAACATTCAGTACTTC.

CDR3 sequence: CAWSPSGTGNTIYF. CDR3 DNA sequence: TGTGCCTGGAGCCCATCCGGGACTGGAAACACCATATATTTT. The chain joins TRBV30 to TRBJ1-3; no clear D gene. This CDR3 contains 14 residues. Trimming removed 3 bases from V and 2 bases from J, with 11 bases in between. Germline CDR1 and CDR2: GTSNPN and SVGIG (reference sequence).